These 26 T cell receptor beta chains were all obtained from the same sample, sequenced in a study of memory CD4+ T cells and cytomegalovirus serostatus. The repertoire was sequenced with immunoSEQ multiplex PCR; TCRdb's copy has only in-frame clones and lacks some. This sample has roughly 67,000 clones, with roughly three quarters found just once. The sort gate was single viable CD3+CD4+CD8-CD45RO+ cells for memory CD4+ T cells. The sequenced material came from memory CD4+ T cells from blood. The receptors were gathered from an adult in good health and CMV-seropositive.

This chain joins TRBV5-1 and TRBJ2-2; possible D gene TRBD1, 6 bases. Trimming cost V 6 bases and J 3 bases, with 9 bases left between them. Germline V lookup: CDR1 SGHRS, CDR2 YFSETQ. There are 13 residues in the CDR3. This CDR3 reads CASKTGYTGELFF. CDR3 sequence (DNA): TGCGCCAGCAAAACAGGGTACACCGGGGAGCTGTTTTTT.

V is TRBV7-2 and J is TRBJ1-2; D is perhaps TRBD1 (5 bases). The CDR3 has 14 residues. V was clipped by 6 bases and J by 4 bases, with 15 bases between them. CDR1 is SGHTA, CDR2 FQGNSA, per germline. The DNA for the CDR3 is TGTGCCAGCAGTCTTGGAGGGACCGCCTATGGCTACACCTTC. Encoded protein: CASSLGGTAYGYTF. Full variable domain (outside the CDR3, taken from reference TRBV7-2 and TRBJ1-2): GAGVSQSPSNKVTEKGKDVELRCDPISGHTALYWYRQSLGQGLEFLIYFQGNSAPDKSGLPSDRFSAERTGGSVSTLTIQRTQQEDSAVYLCASSLGGTAYGYTFGSGTRLTVV.

V is TRBV27 and J is TRBJ2-7; 11 nucleotides agree with TRBD2. Germline-derived CDR1 and CDR2 are MNHEY and SMNVEV (reference sequence). The CDR3 extends over 16 amino acids. CDR3 protein: CVTTFLGTSGTYEQYF. The DNA for the CDR3 is TGTGTCACCACCTTCTTAGGGACTAGCGGAACCTACGAGCAGTACTTC.

J is TRBJ2-3 and V is TRBV18; the match to TRBD1 covers 11 bases. The junction had 5 bases not matched to a gene; V was cut back by 6 bases and J by 3 bases. CDR1 and CDR2 from the germline V gene are KGHSH and LQKENI. This CDR3 comprises 15 residues. CDR3 nucleotide sequence: TGTGCCAGCTCCGCAGGACAGGGGGCAACAGATACGCAGTATTTT. It codes for CASSAGQGATDTQYF.

The V and J genes are TRBV27 and TRBJ2-7; D may be TRBD1 (6 bases). V lost 5 bases and J lost 7, with 9 bases in between. From germline, CDR1 is MNHEY and CDR2 SMNVEV (reference sequence). The CDR3 has 11 amino acids. The CDR3 loop reads CASSLRGEQYF. The DNA of the CDR3 is TGTGCCAGCAGTCTGAGGGGGGAGCAGTACTTC.

J is TRBJ1-3 and V is TRBV5-1, with D possibly TRBD1 on 5 matching bases. The CDR3 covers 17 residues. CDR1 SGHRS and CDR2 YFSETQ come from the germline V gene. Trimming took off 0 bases at V and 0 bases at J, with 13 bases between the two ends. Written as DNA, the CDR3 is TGCGCCAGCAGCTTGGATAACGGGGCCTCCTCTGGAAACACCATATATTTT. Translating it yields CASSLDNGASSGNTIYF.

The table lists this clone with a count of one. The chain is built from TRBV6-1 and TRBJ1-2; the D gene is possibly TRBD1 (5 bases). The CDR3 runs to 14 residues. Germline values: CDR1 MNHNS, CDR2 SASEGT. Trimming took off 5 bases at V and 1 base at J, with 11 bases between the two ends. Here the CDR3 reads CASSTGRINYGYTF. In DNA, the CDR3 is TGTGCCAGCAGTACGGGACGGATTAACTATGGCTACACCTTC.

This sequence joins TRBV18 and TRBJ2-2; 8 nucleotides match TRBD2. The V segment lost 2 bases and the J segment 6 bases; nucleotides outside the gene matches: 17. CDR3 size: 19 residues. CDR1 is KGHSH, CDR2 LQKENI, per germline. The CDR3 DNA follows: TGTGCCAGCTCACCAGTTGAGAAAACTAGCGGCACTCACGCCGGGGAGCTGTTTTTT. Its translation is CASSPVEKTSGTHAGELFF.

The chain uses TRBV29-1 and TRBJ1-2; 11 positions agree with TRBD1. The germline CDR1 and CDR2 sequences are SQVTM and ANQGSEA. V lost 6 bases to trimming and J lost 4 bases; unmatched junction nucleotides: 4. The CDR3 is 13 amino acids. CDR3 in amino acids: CSVAGTGGYGYTF. The DNA for the CDR3 is TGCAGCGTCGCCGGGACAGGGGGCTATGGCTACACCTTC. The variable domain in full, with the rest retrieved from reference TRBV29-1 and TRBJ1-2, is SAVISQKPSRDICQRGTSLTIQCQVDSQVTMMFWYRQQPGQSLTLIATANQGSEATYESGFVIDKFPISRPNLTFSTLTVSNMSPEDSSIYLCSVAGTGGYGYTFGSGTRLTVV.

This clone was counted a few times. This chain links TRBV9 with TRBJ1-2, with a tentative D call TRBD1 (5 bases). CDR1 SGDLS and CDR2 YYNGEE come from the germline V gene. V lost 4 bases to trimming and J lost 4 bases, with 14 bases between them. The CDR3 extends over 14 amino acids. CDR3 nucleotide sequence: TGTGCCAGCAGCACATCAGGGTCGGGCTATGGCTACACCTTC. It encodes CASSTSGSGYGYTF.

The rearrangement links TRBV6-1 to TRBJ1-2; TRBD1 might be the D (6 bases). The germline V and J ends were trimmed by 3 bases and 8 bases, with 16 bases remaining between them. This CDR3 has 14 residues. CDR1 MNHNS and CDR2 SASEGT come from the germline V gene. The CDR3 DNA is TGTGCCAGCAGTGAGGGCCATACAGGGCCCGGCTACACCTTC. Amino acids: CASSEGHTGPGYTF.

This sequence joins TRBV4-1 and TRBJ1-2; a possible D gene is TRBD1 (6 bases). The V end lost 1 base, the J end lost 2 bases, and 8 bases lay between the germline ends. The germline V gene encodes CDR1 MGHRA and CDR2 YSYEKL. The CDR3 spans 14 residues. The CDR3: CASSQGGQNYGYTF. CDR3 coding DNA: TGCGCCAGCAGCCAAGGAGGACAGAACTATGGCTACACCTTC.

This clone was seen only a few times. V gene TRBV7-3 combines with J gene TRBJ2-1; maybe TRBD2 (6 bases). V lost 5 bases and J lost 5, with 16 bases in between. Germline CDR1 and CDR2: SGHTA and FQGTGA. The CDR3 runs 15 residues. In nucleotides, the CDR3 is TGTGCCAGCAGCAAAGGAGGGCGGGACCACAATGAGCAGTTCTTC. Encoded protein: CASSKGGRDHNEQFF.

The chain couples TRBV5-1 to TRBJ1-2; D ambiguous. Germline V gene lookup returns CDR1 SGHRS and CDR2 YFSETQ. Trimming left V 0 bases short and J 4 bases short, with 4 bases between. This CDR3 region has 12 residues. CDR3 DNA sequence: TGCGCCAGCAGCTTGGCCTTCTATGGCTACACCTTC. Amino acids: CASSLAFYGYTF. Filled out from reference TRBV5-1 and TRBJ1-2, the complete variable domain reads KAGVTQTPRYLIKTRGQQVTLSCSPISGHRSVSWYQQTPGQGLQFLFEYFSETQRNKGNFPGRFSGRQFSNSRSEMNVSTLELGDSALYLCASSLAFYGYTFGSGTRLTVV.

CDR3 amino acids: CASKKQGARDGYTF. The CDR3 region has the DNA TGTGCCAGCAAAAAACAGGGGGCTCGGGATGGCTACACCTTC. The chain combines TRBV28 with TRBJ1-2; 9 bases match TRBD1. Germline V lookup: CDR1 MDHEN, CDR2 SYDVKM. The V and J ends lost 7 bases and 6 bases, in that order; junction bases with no gene match: 9. The CDR3 covers 14 residues.

This sequence joins TRBV7-2 and TRBJ2-1; TRBD2 is a possible D gene (5 bases). CDR3 size: 15 residues. V lost 5 bases and J lost 2, with 13 bases in between. The germline CDR1 and CDR2 sequences are SGHTA and FQGNSA. CDR3 sequence reads: CASSALGNPYNEQFF. The CDR3 DNA sequence: TGTGCCAGCAGCGCACTAGGTAACCCCTACAATGAGCAGTTCTTC.

This chain uses TRBV5-1 with TRBJ2-2; 11 bases are shared with TRBD2. Germline CDR1 and CDR2: SGHRS and YFSETQ. The CDR3 length is 15 residues. Losses at the gene ends were 3 bases for V and 5 bases for J; bases not matched to a gene: 3. DNA for the CDR3: TGCGCCAGCAGCTGGGGGACTAGCGGTACCGGGGAGCTGTTTTTT. It encodes CASSWGTSGTGELFF.

The chain links TRBV6-1 to TRBJ1-2; 8 bases line up with TRBD1. The CDR3 runs to 13 residues. CDR1 and CDR2 (germline): MNHNS, SASEGT. The V and J ends lost 5 bases and 7 bases, in that order; junction bases with no gene match: 6. CDR3 protein: CASSNQGAGGYTF. In DNA form, the CDR3 reads TGTGCCAGCAGTAATCAGGGGGCAGGTGGCTACACCTTC.

The chain carries TRBV10-1 and TRBJ1-1; D possibly corresponds to TRBD1 (5 bases). The CDR3 has 13 amino acids. Trimming took 7 bases from V and 2 from J, leaving 11 bases between them. Germline V lookup: CDR1 WNHNN, CDR2 SYGVQD (reference sequence). Here the CDR3 DNA reads TGCGCCAGCAAGGAGGGGCTCAACACTGAAGCTTTCTTT. As protein: CASKEGLNTEAFF.

The J gene is TRBJ2-3, the V gene TRBV10-2; 7 nucleotides line up with TRBD1. The J segment lost 2 bases and the V segment lost 10 bases, leaving 6 bases of the junction unmatched. The CDR3 has 13 residues. Germline CDR1 WSHSY, CDR2 SAAADI. The CDR3 bases are TGCGCCACCGAACAGGGGACCACAGATACGCAGTATTTT. It codes for CATEQGTTDTQYF.

V is TRBV5-1 and J is TRBJ2-3; TRBD2 aligns across 9 bases. The V gene's germline CDR1 is SGHRS and CDR2 YFSETQ. V dropped 0 bases and J dropped 1; count of bases not matched to a gene: 3. The CDR3 length is 16 residues. Here the CDR3 DNA reads TGCGCCAGCAGCTTGGGCGGCGGGAGGGGCACAGATACGCAGTATTTT. Encoded protein: CASSLGGGRGTDTQYF.

V is TRBV7-3 and J is TRBJ2-1; D perhaps matches TRBD1 (6 bases). CDR1 SGHTA and CDR2 FQGTGA come from the germline V gene. Trimming pared 3 bases from V and 8 bases from J, leaving 11 bases between. This CDR3 region has 13 residues. The CDR3 is CASSFQQGYEQFF. The CDR3 nucleotides are TGTGCCAGCAGCTTCCAACAGGGCTATGAGCAGTTCTTC.

The rearrangement joins TRBV5-6 to TRBJ1-5; tentatively, D is TRBD1 (6 bases). This CDR3 comprises 14 residues. Germline V gene lookup returns CDR1 SGHDT and CDR2 YYEEEE. Trimming took off 4 bases at V and 3 bases at J, with 11 bases between the two ends. The CDR3: CASSKQGFNQPQHF. The CDR3 nucleotides are TGTGCCAGCAGCAAACAGGGATTCAATCAGCCCCAGCATTTT.

The genes are TRBV6-1 and TRBJ1-2; 11 nucleotides match TRBD1. The J segment lost 8 bases and the V segment lost 6 bases, leaving 8 bases of the junction unmatched. CDR1 is MNHNS, CDR2 SASEGT, per germline. The CDR3 runs 14 residues. This chain's CDR3 is CASSPRTGGRGYTF. CDR3 DNA: TGTGCCAGCAGCCCAAGGACAGGGGGCCGGGGCTACACCTTC.

The rearrangement uses TRBV6-6 and TRBJ1-5, with D perhaps matching TRBD1 (5 bases). In germline, CDR1 is MNHNY, CDR2 SVGAGI (reference sequence). V lost 0 bases and J lost 1, with 7 bases in between. The CDR3 runs to 15 residues. CDR3 DNA: TGTGCCAGCAGTTACTCGGGGGGGAGCAATCAGCCCCAGCATTTT. It specifies CASSYSGGSNQPQHF.

The CDR3 DNA follows: TGTGCCAGCAGCTTGCCGGCTAGGCCGGGAGGGGAGACCCAGTACTTC. This translates into CASSLPARPGGETQYF. The V and J genes are TRBV5-4 and TRBJ2-5; TRBD2 agrees at 8 bases. The CDR3 runs 16 residues. Trimming removed 1 base from V and 5 bases from J; junction bases left unmatched: 10. In germline, CDR1 is SGHNT, CDR2 YYREEE (reference sequence).